This T cell receptor (beta chain) was retrieved from a study of cytotoxic CD8 clonotypes in ibrutinib-treated CLL. Points on this clone: Its antigen is unknown.

Findings and limits, study-wide: Before falling back toward baseline at progression, clonality had risen at the time of ibrutinib response.

Profiled with immunoSEQ multiplex PCR; TCRdb holds only in-frame clones, not every one. The sample has roughly 250,000 clones; 70% are singletons. The CDR3 totals 17 residues. Germline-derived CDR1 and CDR2 are SGHAT and FQNNGV. With 2 bases clipped from V and 1 base from J, the junction kept 6 bases outside the gene matches. The input for sequencing was PBMCs, taken after 24 months of ibrutinib treatment. The clonotype was recovered from a human donor with chronic lymphocytic leukemia. J is TRBJ2-5 and V is TRBV11-2; TRBD1 agrees at 11 bases. The chain's CDR3 is CASSLLGTGGPQETQYF. The CDR3 DNA follows: TGTGCCAGCAGCTTACTGGGGACAGGGGGACCCCAAGAGACCCAGTACTTC. Full variable domain (outside the CDR3, taken from reference TRBV11-2 and TRBJ2-5): EAGVAQSPRYKIIEKRQSVAFWCNPISGHATLYWYQQILGQGPKLLIQFQNNGVVDDSQLPKDRFSAERLKGVDSTLKIQPAKLEDSAVYLCASSLLGTGGPQETQYFGPGTRLLVL.